Listed below are T cell receptor beta chains from one sample, sequenced in a study of ipilimumab plus nivolumab after autologous stem cell transplantation. The assay was immunoSEQ multiplex PCR, and TCRdb's table has in-frame clones only and misses some. The profile shows more than 3,000 clones, around nine tenths of them singletons. Source: PBMCs, taken in a trial of ipilimumab plus nivolumab as post-transplant consolidation. All receptors come from a male donor with multiple myeloma. The CDR3 runs from the conserved cysteine through the conserved F or W. The D gene is left open where the match is weak. Clone size is given for some rows only: seen once, a few or many times, or a class if the clone is expanded.

size	V	J	D	CDR3	DNA
.	TRBV2	TRBJ2-5	.	CASREAGRETQYF	TGTGCCAGCAGGGAGGCGGGGCGAGAGACCCAGTACTTC
.	TRBV27	TRBJ1-2	TRBD1	CASALSPLGQGAYGYTF	TGTGCCAGCGCTCTATCCCCCCTCGGACAGGGGGCGTATGGCTACACCTTC
.	TRBV30	TRBJ2-3	TRBD1	CAWSLGQGWVDTQYF	TGTGCCTGGAGCCTTGGACAGGGGTGGGTAGATACGCAGTATTTT
few	TRBV19	TRBJ1-1	.	CASSIVQGTEAFF	TGTGCCAGTAGTATAGTACAGGGAACTGAAGCTTTCTTT
.	TRBV28	TRBJ2-7	TRBD2	CASSLAASGSSEQYF	TGTGCCAGCAGTTTAGCCGCTAGCGGGAGTTCGGAGCAGTACTTC
.	TRBV7-9	TRBJ2-6	.	CASSQRGRVLTF	TGTGCCAGCAGCCAGAGGGGCAGGGTCCTGACTTTC
.	TRBV15	TRBJ1-5	.	CATSSAGFRDPPQHF	TGTGCCACCAGCAGTGCAGGTTTTAGGGATCCGCCCCAGCATTTT
.	TRBV27	TRBJ2-1	TRBD1	CASRVQGGQNRLSSYNEQFF	TGTGCCAGCAGGGTACAGGGGGGACAGAACCGCTTGAGCTCCTACAATGAGCAGTTCTTC
.	TRBV28	TRBJ1-6	.	CASSLERVTYNSPLHF	TGTGCCAGCAGTTTGGAGCGGGTGACCTATAATTCACCCCTCCACTTT
.	TRBV1	TRBJ2-5	.	CTSSQTSGIQETQYF	TGCACCAGCAGCCAAACCAGCGGGATTCAAGAGACCCAGTACTTC
.	TRBV7-2	TRBJ2-7	TRBD2	CASSSWTSGYEQYF	TGTGCCAGCAGCTCTTGGACTAGCGGCTACGAGCAGTACTTC
.	TRBV19	TRBJ2-7	.	CASSITVSSYEQYF	TGTGCCAGTAGTATTACAGTGAGCTCCTACGAGCAGTACTTC
once	TRBV9	TRBJ2-3	TRBD1	CASSKEGRGPDTQYF	TGTGCCAGCAGCAAAGAGGGCAGGGGGCCAGATACGCAGTATTTT
.	TRBV6-5	TRBJ2-7	.	CASSFSGSSYEQYF	TGTGCCAGCAGTTTTAGCGGTAGCTCCTACGAGCAGTACTTC
.	TRBV30	TRBJ1-2	.	CAWRPRGNYGYTF	TGTGCCTGGAGGCCGCGGGGAAACTATGGCTACACCTTC
.	TRBV5-4	TRBJ2-1	.	CASSGWGDNEQFF	TGTGCCAGCAGTGGGTGGGGAGACAATGAGCAGTTCTTC
.	TRBV6-1	TRBJ2-7	TRBD1	CASTEETGVNYEQYF	TGTGCCAGCACTGAAGAGACAGGGGTGAACTACGAGCAGTACTTC
.	TRBV7-9	TRBJ2-1	.	CASSLVQNNEQFF	TGTGCCAGCAGCTTAGTACAGAACAATGAGCAGTTCTTC